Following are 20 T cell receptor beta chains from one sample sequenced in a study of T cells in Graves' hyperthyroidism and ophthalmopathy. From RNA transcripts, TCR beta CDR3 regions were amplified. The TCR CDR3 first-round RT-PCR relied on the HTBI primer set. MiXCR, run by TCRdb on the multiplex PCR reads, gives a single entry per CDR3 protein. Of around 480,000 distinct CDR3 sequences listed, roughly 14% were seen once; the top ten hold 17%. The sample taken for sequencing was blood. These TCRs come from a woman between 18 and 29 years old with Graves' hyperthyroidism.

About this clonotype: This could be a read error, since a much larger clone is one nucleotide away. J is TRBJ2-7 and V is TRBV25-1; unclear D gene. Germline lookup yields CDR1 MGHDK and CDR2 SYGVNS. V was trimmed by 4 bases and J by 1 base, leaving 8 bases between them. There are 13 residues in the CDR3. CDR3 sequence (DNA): TGTGCCAGCAGTGTGATTGCTTCCTACGAGCAGTACTTC. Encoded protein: CASSVIASYEQYF.

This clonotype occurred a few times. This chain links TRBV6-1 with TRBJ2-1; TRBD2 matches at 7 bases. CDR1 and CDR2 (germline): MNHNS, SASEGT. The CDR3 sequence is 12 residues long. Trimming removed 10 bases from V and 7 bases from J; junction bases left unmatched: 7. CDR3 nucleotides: TGTGCCACCTGGGCGGGGGTGAATGAGCAGTTCTTC. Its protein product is CATWAGVNEQFF.

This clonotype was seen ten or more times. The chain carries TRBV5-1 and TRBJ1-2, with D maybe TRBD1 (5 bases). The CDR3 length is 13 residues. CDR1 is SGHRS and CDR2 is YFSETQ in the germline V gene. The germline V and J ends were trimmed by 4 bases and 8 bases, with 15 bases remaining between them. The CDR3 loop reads CASSITPGSGYTF. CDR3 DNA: TGCGCCAGCAGCATCACCCCAGGGTCCGGCTACACCTTC.

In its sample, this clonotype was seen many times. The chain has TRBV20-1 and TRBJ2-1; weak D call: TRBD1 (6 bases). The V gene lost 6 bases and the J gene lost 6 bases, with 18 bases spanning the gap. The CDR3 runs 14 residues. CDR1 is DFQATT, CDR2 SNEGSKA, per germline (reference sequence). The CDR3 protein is CSARPRDIANEQFF. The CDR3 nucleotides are TGCAGTGCCAGACCCCGGGACATAGCCAATGAGCAGTTCTTC.

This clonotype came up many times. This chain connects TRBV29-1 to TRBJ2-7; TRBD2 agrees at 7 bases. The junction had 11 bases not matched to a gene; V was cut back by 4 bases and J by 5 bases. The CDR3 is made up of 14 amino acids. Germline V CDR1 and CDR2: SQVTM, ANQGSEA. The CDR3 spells CSVASGTRRDEQYF. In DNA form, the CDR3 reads TGCAGCGTTGCTAGCGGCACCCGCAGGGACGAGCAGTACTTC.

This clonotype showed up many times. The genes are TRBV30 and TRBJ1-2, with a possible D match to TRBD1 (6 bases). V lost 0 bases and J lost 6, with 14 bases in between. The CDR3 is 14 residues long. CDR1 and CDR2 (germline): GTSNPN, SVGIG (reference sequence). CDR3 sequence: CAWSVPGAGDGYTF. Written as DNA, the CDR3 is TGTGCCTGGAGTGTACCGGGGGCTGGGGATGGCTACACCTTC.

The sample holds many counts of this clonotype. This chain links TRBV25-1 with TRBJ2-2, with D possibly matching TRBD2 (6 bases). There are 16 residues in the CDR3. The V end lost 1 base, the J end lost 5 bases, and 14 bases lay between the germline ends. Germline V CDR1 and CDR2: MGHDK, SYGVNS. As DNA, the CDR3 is TGTGCCAGCAGTGAATCTGGGGGAGGAAGGACCGGGGAGCTGTTTTTT. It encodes CASSESGGGRTGELFF.

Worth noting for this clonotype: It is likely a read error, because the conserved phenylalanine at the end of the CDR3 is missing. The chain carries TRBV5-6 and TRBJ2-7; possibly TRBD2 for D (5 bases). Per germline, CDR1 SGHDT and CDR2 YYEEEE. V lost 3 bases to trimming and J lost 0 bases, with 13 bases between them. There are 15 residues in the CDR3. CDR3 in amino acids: CASSSFTRASYEQYL. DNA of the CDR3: TGTGCCAGCAGCTCATTCACTAGAGCCTCCTACGAGCAGTACTTA.

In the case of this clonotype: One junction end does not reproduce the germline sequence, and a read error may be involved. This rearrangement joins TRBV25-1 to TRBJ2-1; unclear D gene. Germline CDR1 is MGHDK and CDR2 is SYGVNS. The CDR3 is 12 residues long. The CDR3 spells CASSVSLNGQFF. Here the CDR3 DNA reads TGTGCCAGCAGTGTCTCTCTCAATGGGCAGTTCTTC.

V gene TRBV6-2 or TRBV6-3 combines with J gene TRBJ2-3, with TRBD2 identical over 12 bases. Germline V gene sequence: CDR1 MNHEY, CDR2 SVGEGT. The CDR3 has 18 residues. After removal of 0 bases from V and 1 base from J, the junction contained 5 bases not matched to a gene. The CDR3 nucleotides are TGTGCCAGCAGTTACTCCGGACTAGCGGGACCCCGCACAGATACGCAGTATTTT. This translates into CASSYSGLAGPRTDTQYF.

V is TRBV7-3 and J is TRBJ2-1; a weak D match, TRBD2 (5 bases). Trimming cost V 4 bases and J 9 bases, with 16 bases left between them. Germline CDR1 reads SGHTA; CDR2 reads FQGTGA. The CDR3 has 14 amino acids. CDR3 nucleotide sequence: TGTGCCAGCAGCTACGCCGGGGTAGGCAGTGAGCAGTTCTTC. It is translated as CASSYAGVGSEQFF.

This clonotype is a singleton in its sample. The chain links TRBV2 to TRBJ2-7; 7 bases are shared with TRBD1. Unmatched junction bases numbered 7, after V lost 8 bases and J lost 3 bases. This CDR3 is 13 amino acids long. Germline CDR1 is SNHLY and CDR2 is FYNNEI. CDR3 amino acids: CASQPQGDYEQYF. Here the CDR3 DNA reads TGTGCCAGCCAACCCCAGGGGGACTACGAGCAGTACTTC.

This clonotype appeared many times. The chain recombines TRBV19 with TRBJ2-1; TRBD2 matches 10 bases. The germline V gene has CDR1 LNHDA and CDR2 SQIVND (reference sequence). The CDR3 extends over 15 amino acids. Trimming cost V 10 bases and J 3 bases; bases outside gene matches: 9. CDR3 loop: CATGLADTYYNEQFF. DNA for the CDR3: TGTGCCACTGGACTAGCGGATACTTACTACAATGAGCAGTTCTTC.

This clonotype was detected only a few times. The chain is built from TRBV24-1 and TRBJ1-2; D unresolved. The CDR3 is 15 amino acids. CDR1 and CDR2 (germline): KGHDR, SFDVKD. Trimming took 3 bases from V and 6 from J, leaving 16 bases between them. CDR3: CATSDLGKDGHGYTF. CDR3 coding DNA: TGTGCCACCAGTGATCTCGGCAAGGACGGCCATGGCTACACCTTC.

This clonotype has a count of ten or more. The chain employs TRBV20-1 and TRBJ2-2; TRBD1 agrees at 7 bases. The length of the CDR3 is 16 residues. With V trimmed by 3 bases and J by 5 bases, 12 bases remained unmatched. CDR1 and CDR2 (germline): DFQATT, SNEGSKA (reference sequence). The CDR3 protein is CSASRPPEGATGELFF. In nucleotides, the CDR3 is TGCAGTGCTAGTAGGCCCCCTGAGGGGGCGACCGGGGAGCTGTTTTTT.

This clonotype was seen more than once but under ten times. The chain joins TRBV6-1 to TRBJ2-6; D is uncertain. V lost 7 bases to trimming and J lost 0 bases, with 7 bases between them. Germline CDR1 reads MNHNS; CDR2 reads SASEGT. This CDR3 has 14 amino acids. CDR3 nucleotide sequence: TGTGCCAGCATGTTCGCCTCTGGGGCCAACGTCCTGACTTTC. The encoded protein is CASMFASGANVLTF.

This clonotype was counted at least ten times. CDR3 amino acids: CASSFTTSGSGDQETQYF. The CDR3 DNA sequence: TGTGCCAGCAGTTTTACGACTAGCGGGAGTGGGGACCAAGAGACCCAGTACTTC. This rearrangement joins TRBV12-3 or TRBV12-4 to TRBJ2-5; 12 positions agree with TRBD2. V was pared by 3 bases and J by 0 bases, with 8 bases of the junction left unmatched. This CDR3 region has 18 residues.

Here the CDR3 reads CASSYPSGTGPEAFF. The CDR3 DNA reads as TGTGCCAGCAGCTACCCTTCCGGGACAGGTCCTGAAGCTTTCTTT. The chain combines TRBV7-9 with TRBJ1-1; TRBD1 aligns across 8 bases. V lost 4 bases, J lost 6 bases, and 10 bases stayed unmatched. CDR1 and CDR2 from the germline V gene are SEHNR and FQNEAQ (reference sequence). CDR3 length: 15 amino acids.

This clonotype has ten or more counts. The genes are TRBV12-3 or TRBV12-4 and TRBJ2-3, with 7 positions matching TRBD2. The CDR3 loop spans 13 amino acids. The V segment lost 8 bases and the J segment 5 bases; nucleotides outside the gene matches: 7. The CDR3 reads CASSREVGDTQYF. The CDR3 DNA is TGTGCCAGCTCCCGGGAGGTAGGAGATACGCAGTATTTT.

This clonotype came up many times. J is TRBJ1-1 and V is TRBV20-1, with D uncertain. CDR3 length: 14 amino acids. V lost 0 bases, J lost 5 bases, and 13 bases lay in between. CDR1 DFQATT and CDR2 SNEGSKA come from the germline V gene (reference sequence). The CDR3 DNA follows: TGCAGTGCTAGAGATCAGCGTGGTGGAACTGAAGCTTTCTTT. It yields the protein CSARDQRGGTEAFF.